This T cell receptor (beta chain) emerged from a study of blood T cell repertoires in COVID-19. Across the study: The study drew acute and convalescent COVID-19 samples from the United States, Italy and Spain. T cells, B-cell-depleted T cells, or PBMCs provided the cDNA or gDNA that served as material.

Original analysis: Estimates of nucleated cell counts were drawn from the amplification of reference gene primers. Sequencing was performed with immunoSEQ multiplex PCR; in TCRdb, only in-frame clones are kept and a portion is missing. The D gene and trimming were derived from the DNA, and the V and J assignments and clone size from that table. The sample yields some 240,000 clones, roughly nine tenths seen once. This CDR3 is built from 15 residues. Germline V lookup: CDR1 DFQATT, CDR2 SNEGSKA (reference sequence). Trimming took 3 bases from V and 2 from J; bases not matched to a gene: 7. The source material was peripheral blood. The receptor was derived from a man aged 55 to 70 who had recovered from COVID-19. V usage is TRBV20-1 and J usage is TRBJ2-3; 8 bases are shared with TRBD2. The CDR3 DNA reads TGCAGTGCTAGTAGTCTAGCGGGCACCACAGATACGCAGTATTTT. It yields the protein CSASSLAGTTDTQYF.